This record looks at one T cell receptor beta chain sequence and its context. This CDR3 spans 15 amino acids. Germline V lookup: CDR1 MDHEN, CDR2 SYDVKM. The junction had 4 bases not matched to a gene; V was cut back by 6 bases and J by 0 bases. The repertoire was sequenced with immunoSEQ multiplex PCR; TCRdb's copy has only in-frame clones and lacks some. This repertoire shows approximately 210,000 clones, roughly nine tenths found once; its top ten account for approximately 1.2%. The sample belongs to a study of blood T cell repertoires in COVID-19. Sequencing was performed on peripheral blood. The receptor's source is a young man with acute or convalescent COVID-19. This sequence joins TRBV28 and TRBJ2-2; 7 nucleotides agree with TRBD1. The CDR3 region has the DNA TGTGCCAGCAGGAGGGGGCAGACGAACACCGGGGAGCTGTTTTTT. Protein sequence: CASRRGQTNTGELFF.